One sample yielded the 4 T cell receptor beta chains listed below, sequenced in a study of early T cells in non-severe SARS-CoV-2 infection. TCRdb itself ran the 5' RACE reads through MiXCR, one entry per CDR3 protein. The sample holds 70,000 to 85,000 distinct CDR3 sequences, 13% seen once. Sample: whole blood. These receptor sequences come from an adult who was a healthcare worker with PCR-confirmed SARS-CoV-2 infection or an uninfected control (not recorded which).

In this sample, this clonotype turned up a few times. CDR3 sequence (DNA): TGTGCAGGTACAGCCGGGAACACTGAAGCTTTCTTT. Protein product: CAGTAGNTEAFF. The chain has TRBV7-9 and TRBJ1-1; D not resolved. The V gene's germline CDR1 is SEHNR and CDR2 FQNEAQ (reference sequence). This CDR3 has 12 residues.

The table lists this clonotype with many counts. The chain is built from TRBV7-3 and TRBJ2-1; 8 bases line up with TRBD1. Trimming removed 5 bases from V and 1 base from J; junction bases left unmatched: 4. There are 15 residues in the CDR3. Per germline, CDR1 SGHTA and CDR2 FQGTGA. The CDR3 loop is CASSQTGASYNEQFF. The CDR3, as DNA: TGTGCCAGCAGCCAGACAGGGGCGTCCTACAATGAGCAGTTCTTC. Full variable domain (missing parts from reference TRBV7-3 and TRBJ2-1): GAGVSQTPSNKVTEKGKYVELRCDPISGHTALYWYRQSLGQGPEFLIYFQGTGAADDSGLPNDRFFAVRPEGSVSTLKIQRTERGDSAVYLCASSQTGASYNEQFFGPGTRLTVL.

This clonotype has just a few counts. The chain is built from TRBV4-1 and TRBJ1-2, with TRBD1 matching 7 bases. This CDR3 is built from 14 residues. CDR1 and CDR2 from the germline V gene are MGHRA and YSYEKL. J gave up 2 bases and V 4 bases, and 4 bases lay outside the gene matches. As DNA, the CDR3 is TGCGCCAGCAGCCCAAACAGGGGAAACTATGGCTACACCTTC. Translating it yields CASSPNRGNYGYTF.

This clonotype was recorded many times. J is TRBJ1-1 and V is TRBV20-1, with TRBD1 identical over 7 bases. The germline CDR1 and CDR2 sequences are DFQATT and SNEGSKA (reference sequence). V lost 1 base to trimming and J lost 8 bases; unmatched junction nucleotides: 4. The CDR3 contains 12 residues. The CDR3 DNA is TGCAGTGCTAGAGCCGGGACAGTGGAAGCTTTCTTT. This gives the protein CSARAGTVEAFF.